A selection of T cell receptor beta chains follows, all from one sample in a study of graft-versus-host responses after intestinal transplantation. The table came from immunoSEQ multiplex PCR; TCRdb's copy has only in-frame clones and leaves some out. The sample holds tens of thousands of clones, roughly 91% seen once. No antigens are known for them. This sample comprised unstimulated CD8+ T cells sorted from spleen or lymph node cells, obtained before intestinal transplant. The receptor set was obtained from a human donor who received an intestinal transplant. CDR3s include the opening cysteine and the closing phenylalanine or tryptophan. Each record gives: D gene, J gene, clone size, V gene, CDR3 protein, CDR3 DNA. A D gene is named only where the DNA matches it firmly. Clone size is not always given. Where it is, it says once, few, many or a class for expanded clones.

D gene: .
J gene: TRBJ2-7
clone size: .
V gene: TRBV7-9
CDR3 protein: CASGLNYEQYF
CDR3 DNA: TGTGCCAGCGGACTTAACTACGAGCAGTACTTC

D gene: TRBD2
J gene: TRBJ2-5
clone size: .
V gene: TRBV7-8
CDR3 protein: CASSPGGGQIAGDQETQYF
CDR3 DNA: TGTGCCAGCAGCCCGGGGGGTGGACAAATAGCGGGGGACCAAGAGACCCAGTACTTC

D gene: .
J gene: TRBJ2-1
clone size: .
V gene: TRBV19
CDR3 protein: CASSFGRDPVYNEQFF
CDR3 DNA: TGTGCCAGTAGTTTCGGCCGGGATCCGGTATACAATGAGCAGTTCTTC

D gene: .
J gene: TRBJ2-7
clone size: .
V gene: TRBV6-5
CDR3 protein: CASSYLIQGEQYF
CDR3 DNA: TGTGCCAGCAGTTACTTAATCCAGGGGGAGCAGTACTTC

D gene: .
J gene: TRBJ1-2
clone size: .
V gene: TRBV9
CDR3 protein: CASSVAGHGYTF
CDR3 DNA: TGTGCCAGCAGCGTAGCAGGTCATGGCTACACCTTC

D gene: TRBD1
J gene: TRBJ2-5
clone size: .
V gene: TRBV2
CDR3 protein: CASSEGTGDVKETQYF
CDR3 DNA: TGTGCCAGCAGTGAAGGGACAGGGGACGTAAAAGAGACCCAGTACTTC

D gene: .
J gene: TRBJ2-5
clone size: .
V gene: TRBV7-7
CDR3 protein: CASSREHGHKETQYF
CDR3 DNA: TGTGCCAGCAGCCGAGAGCACGGACATAAAGAGACCCAGTACTTC

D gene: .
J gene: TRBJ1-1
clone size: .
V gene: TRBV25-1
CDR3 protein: CASGWGGNTEAFF
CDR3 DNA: TGTGCCAGCGGATGGGGGGGGAACACTGAAGCTTTCTTT

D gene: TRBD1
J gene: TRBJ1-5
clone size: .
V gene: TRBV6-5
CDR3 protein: CASTERQGNNQPQHF
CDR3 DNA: TGTGCCAGCACCGAGAGACAGGGTAACAATCAGCCCCAGCATTTT

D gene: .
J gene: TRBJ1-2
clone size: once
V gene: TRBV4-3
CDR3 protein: CASSQDEYRVYGYTF
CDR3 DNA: TGCGCCAGCAGCCAAGATGAGTACAGGGTCTATGGCTACACCTTC

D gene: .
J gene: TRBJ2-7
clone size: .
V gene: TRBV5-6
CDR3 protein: CASSLWRGLERYF
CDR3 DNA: TGTGCCAGCAGCTTGTGGAGGGGTTTGGAGCGGTACTTC

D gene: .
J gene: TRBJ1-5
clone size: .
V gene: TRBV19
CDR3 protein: CASTRGGQNQPQHF
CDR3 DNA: TGTGCCAGTACGAGAGGGGGTCAGAATCAGCCCCAGCATTTT

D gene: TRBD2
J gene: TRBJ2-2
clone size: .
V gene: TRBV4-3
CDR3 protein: CASSQGIAGGPTGELFF
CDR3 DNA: TGCGCCAGCAGCCAAGGGATAGCGGGGGGGCCCACCGGGGAGCTGTTTTTT

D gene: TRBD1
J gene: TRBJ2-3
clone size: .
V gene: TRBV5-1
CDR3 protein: CASSLYPQGAEDTQYF
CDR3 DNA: TGCGCCAGCAGCTTGTATCCACAGGGGGCGGAAGATACGCAGTATTTT

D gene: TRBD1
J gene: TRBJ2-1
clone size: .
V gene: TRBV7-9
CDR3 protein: CASSSHRGQDNEQFF
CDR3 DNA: TGTGCCAGCAGCTCCCACAGGGGTCAAGACAATGAGCAGTTCTTC

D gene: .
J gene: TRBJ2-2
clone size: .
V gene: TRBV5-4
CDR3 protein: CASSISYGGGELFF
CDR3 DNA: TGTGCCAGCAGCATATCGTACGGCGGCGGGGAGCTGTTTTTT

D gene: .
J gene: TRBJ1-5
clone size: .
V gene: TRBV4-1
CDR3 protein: CASSQVIGEKGPQHF
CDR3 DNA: TGCGCCAGCAGCCAAGTTATCGGGGAGAAGGGGCCCCAGCATTTT

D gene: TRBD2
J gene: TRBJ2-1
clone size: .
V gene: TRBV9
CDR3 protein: CASSVEGAGVYNEQFF
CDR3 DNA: TGTGCCAGCAGCGTAGAGGGAGCGGGGGTGTACAATGAGCAGTTCTTC

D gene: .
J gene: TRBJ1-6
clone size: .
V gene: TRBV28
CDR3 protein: CASSLLSQTYNSPLHF
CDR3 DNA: TGTGCCAGCAGTTTACTCTCGCAGACTTATAATTCACCCCTCCACTTT

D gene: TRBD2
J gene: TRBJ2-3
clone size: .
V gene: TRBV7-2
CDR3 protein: CASSSRRGDTQYF
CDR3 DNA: TGTGCCAGCAGCTCCCGGCGGGGGGATACGCAGTATTTT

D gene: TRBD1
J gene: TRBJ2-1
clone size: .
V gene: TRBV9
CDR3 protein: CASSPRTGSEQFF
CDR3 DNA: TGTGCCAGCAGCCCCCGGACAGGGAGTGAGCAGTTCTTC

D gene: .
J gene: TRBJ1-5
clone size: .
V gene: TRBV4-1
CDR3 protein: CASSPLENGNQPQHF
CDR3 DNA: TGCGCCAGCAGCCCATTGGAGAATGGCAATCAGCCCCAGCATTTT

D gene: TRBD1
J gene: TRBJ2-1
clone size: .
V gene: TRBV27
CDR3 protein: CATTGAHNEQFF
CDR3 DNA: TGTGCCACGACAGGGGCGCACAATGAGCAGTTCTTC

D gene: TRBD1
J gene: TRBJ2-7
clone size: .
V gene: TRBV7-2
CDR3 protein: CASSLALGGSYYEQYF
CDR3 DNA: TGTGCCAGCAGCTTAGCGCTAGGGGGCAGCTACTACGAGCAGTACTTC

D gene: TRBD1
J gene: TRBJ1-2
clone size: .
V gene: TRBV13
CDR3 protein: CASSLGRNKGASNYGYTF
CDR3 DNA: TGTGCCAGCAGCTTAGGCCGAAATAAGGGGGCGTCTAACTATGGCTACACCTTC

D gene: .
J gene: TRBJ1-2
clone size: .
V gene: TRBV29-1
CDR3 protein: CSGGQGTGYTF
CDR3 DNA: TGCAGCGGAGGCCAGGGTACTGGCTACACCTTC

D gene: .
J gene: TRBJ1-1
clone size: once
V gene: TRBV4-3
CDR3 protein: CASSQDSTGDEAFF
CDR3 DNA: TGCGCCAGCAGCCAAGATAGCACCGGCGATGAAGCTTTCTTT

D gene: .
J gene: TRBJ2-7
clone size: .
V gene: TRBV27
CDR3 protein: CASSPTRRDSHEQYF
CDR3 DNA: TGTGCCAGCAGTCCCACTCGAAGAGACAGCCACGAGCAGTACTTC

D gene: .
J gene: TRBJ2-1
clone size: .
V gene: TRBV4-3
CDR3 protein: CASSQDGQSEQFF
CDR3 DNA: TGCGCCAGCAGCCAGGACGGACAGAGTGAGCAGTTCTTC

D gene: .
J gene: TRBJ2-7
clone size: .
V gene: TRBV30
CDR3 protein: CAWSEDSLSEQYF
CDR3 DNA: TGTGCCTGGAGCGAGGACAGCCTGAGCGAGCAGTACTTC

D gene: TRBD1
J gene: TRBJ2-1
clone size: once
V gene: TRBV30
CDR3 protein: CAWKDRVGYNEQFF
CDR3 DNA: TGTGCCTGGAAAGACAGGGTGGGGTACAATGAGCAGTTCTTC

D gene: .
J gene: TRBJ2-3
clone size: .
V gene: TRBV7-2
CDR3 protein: CASSPGTKKWGTQYF
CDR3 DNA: TGTGCCAGCAGCCCCGGGACAAAAAAATGGGGTACGCAGTATTTT

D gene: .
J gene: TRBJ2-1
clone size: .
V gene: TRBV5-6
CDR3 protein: CASSSTSTSLYNEQFF
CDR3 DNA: TGTGCCAGCAGCTCCACATCCACCTCCCTTTACAATGAGCAGTTCTTC

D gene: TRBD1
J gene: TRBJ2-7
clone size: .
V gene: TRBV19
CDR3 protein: CASSLGQGASYEQYF
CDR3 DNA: TGTGCCAGTAGTCTCGGACAGGGGGCTTCCTACGAGCAGTACTTC

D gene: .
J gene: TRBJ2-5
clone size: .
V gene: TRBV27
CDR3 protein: CASGVRVQETQYF
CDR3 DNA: TGTGCCAGCGGCGTGAGGGTCCAAGAGACCCAGTACTTC

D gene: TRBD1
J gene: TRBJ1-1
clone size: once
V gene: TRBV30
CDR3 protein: CAWETGVGTEAFF
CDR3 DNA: TGTGCCTGGGAGACAGGGGTGGGCACTGAAGCTTTCTTT

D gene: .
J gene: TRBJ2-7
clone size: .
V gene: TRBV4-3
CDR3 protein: CASSQEGGEQYF
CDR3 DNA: TGCGCCAGCAGCCAAGAGGGAGGTGAGCAGTACTTC

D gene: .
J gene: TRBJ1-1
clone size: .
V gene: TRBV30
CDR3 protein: CAWSVPQGRTLEAFF
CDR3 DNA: TGTGCCTGGAGCGTTCCACAGGGACGTACGTTAGAAGCTTTCTTT

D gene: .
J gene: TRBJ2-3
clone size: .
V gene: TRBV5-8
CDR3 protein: CASSLGSSTDTQYF
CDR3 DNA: TGTGCCAGCAGCTTGGGTTCTAGCACAGATACGCAGTATTTT

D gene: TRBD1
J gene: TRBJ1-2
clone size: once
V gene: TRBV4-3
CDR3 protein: CASSQQTYGQGGGYTF
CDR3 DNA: TGCGCCAGCAGCCAACAAACTTACGGACAGGGCGGTGGCTACACCTTC

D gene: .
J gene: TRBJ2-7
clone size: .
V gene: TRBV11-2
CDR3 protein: CASSFGGASSYEQYF
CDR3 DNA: TGTGCCAGCAGCTTCGGGGGAGCTAGCTCCTACGAGCAGTACTTC

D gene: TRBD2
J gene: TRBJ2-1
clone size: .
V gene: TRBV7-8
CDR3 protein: CASSLWAGGNEQFF
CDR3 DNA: TGTGCCAGCAGCTTATGGGCGGGAGGGAATGAGCAGTTCTTC

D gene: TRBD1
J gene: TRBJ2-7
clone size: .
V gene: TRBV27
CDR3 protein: CASSLSGTGNYEQYF
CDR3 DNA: TGTGCCAGCTCGCTTTCCGGGACAGGGAACTACGAGCAGTACTTC

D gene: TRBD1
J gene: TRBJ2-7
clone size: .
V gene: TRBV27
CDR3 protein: CASSTQGGPSSYEQYF
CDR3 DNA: TGTGCCAGCAGCACCCAAGGGGGCCCCAGCTCCTACGAGCAGTACTTC

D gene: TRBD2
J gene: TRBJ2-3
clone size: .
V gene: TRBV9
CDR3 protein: CASSGLAGGRGDTQYF
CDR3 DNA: TGTGCCAGCAGCGGCTTAGCGGGGGGCAGAGGAGATACGCAGTATTTT

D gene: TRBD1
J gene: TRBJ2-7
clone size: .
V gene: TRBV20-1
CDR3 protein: CSAGQGPEQYF
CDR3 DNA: TGCAGTGCTGGACAGGGGCCCGAGCAGTACTTC

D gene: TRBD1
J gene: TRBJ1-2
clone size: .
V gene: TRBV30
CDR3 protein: CAWSTGTFYGYTF
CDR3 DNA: TGTGCCTGGTCGACAGGGACATTCTATGGCTACACCTTC

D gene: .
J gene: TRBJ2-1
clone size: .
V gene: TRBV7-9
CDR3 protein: CASILGAGSRSQFF
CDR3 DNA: TGTGCCAGCATCCTTGGGGCAGGCTCACGTTCGCAGTTCTTC

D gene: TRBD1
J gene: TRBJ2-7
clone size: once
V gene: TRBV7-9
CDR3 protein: CASSIVAPGDSYEQYF
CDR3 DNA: TGTGCCAGCAGCATAGTCGCACCAGGGGACAGCTACGAGCAGTACTTC

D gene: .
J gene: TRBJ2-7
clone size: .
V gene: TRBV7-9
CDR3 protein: CASSYPPRHEQYF
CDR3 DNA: TGTGCCAGCAGCTACCCCCCGAGGCACGAGCAGTACTTC

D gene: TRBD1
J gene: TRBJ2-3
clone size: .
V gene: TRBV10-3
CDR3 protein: CAIGQGAVTDTQYF
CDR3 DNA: TGTGCCATAGGACAGGGGGCAGTAACAGATACGCAGTATTTT

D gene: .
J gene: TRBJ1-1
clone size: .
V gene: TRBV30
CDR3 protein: CAWSSGNTEAFF
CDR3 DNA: TGTGCCTGGAGTTCCGGGAACACTGAAGCTTTCTTT

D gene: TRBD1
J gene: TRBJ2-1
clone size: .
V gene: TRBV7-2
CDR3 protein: CASSPDAGTGNEQFF
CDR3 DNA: TGTGCCAGCAGCCCTGACGCCGGGACAGGGAATGAGCAGTTCTTC

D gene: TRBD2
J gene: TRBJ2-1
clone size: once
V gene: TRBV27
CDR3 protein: CASSSWVAGGLNEQFF
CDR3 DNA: TGTGCCAGCAGTTCCTGGGTAGCGGGGGGGCTCAATGAGCAGTTCTTC

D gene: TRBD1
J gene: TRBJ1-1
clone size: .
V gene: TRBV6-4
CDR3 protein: CASSEGQLNTEAFF
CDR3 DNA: TGTGCCAGCAGTGAGGGACAGCTGAACACTGAAGCTTTCTTT

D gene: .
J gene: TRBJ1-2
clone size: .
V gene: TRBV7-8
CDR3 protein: CASSPSTALANYGYTF
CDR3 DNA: TGTGCCAGCAGCCCGTCGACAGCGTTAGCTAACTATGGCTACACCTTC

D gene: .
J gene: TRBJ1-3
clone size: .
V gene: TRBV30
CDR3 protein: CAWSVHGPGSGNTIYF
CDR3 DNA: TGTGCCTGGAGTGTACACGGCCCGGGCTCTGGAAACACCATATATTTT

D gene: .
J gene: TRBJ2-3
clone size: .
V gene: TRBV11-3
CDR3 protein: CASSSDRDSILLNTDTQYF
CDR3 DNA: TGTGCCAGCAGCTCCGACCGGGACTCTATCCTTCTCAACACAGATACGCAGTATTTT

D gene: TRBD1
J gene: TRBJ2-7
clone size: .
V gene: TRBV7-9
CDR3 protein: CASSKTGDLSYEQYF
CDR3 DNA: TGTGCCAGCAGCAAAACAGGGGATCTCTCCTACGAGCAGTACTTC